This paragraph covers one TCR beta chain sequence. V lost 6 bases, J lost 2 bases, and 4 bases stayed unmatched. The CDR3 runs to 12 residues. The V gene's germline CDR1 is SQVTM and CDR2 ANQGSEA. In the authors' methods: Counts of nucleated cells, estimated from reference gene primer amplification, were obtained. The assay was immunoSEQ multiplex PCR, and TCRdb's table has in-frame clones only and misses some. V and J calls and clone size come straight from that table; D and trimming were deduced from the DNA. The data show 150,000 to 200,000 clones, just under 80% seen once. The sample originates from a study of blood T cell repertoires in COVID-19.

The sequencing sample was made of peripheral blood. The receptor was derived from a woman aged 80 or over with acute or convalescent COVID-19. The V and J genes are TRBV29-1 and TRBJ2-7; 7 bases map to TRBD2. CDR3 protein: CSVPGLAYEQYF. The CDR3 DNA follows: TGCAGCGTACCAGGACTAGCCTACGAGCAGTACTTC.